Below are 23 T cell receptor beta chains sequenced from a single sample in a study of T cell changes during pregnancy in multiple sclerosis. Method: immunoSEQ multiplex PCR; TCRdb's copy keeps in-frame clones and lacks some. The sample lists fewer than 40,000 clones; roughly nine tenths were seen once. Here the sequenced sample was CD8+ T cells from peripheral blood mononuclear cells, taken after pregnancy. These receptors were collected from a female donor with multiple sclerosis, enrolled in a pregnancy study.

The CDR3 DNA reads as TGCGCCAGCAGCCAAGATCATACCGGGGAGCTGTTTTTT. Amino acid sequence: CASSQDHTGELFF. This chain links TRBV4-3 with TRBJ2-2; no clear D. Germline CDR1 is LGHNA and CDR2 is YSLEER. V lost 0 bases, J lost 5 bases, and 4 bases lay in between. The CDR3 spans 13 residues.

This chain uses TRBV6-1 with TRBJ2-2, with D unclear. Germline V gene data show CDR1 as MNHNS and CDR2 as SASEGT. The CDR3 loop spans 14 amino acids. V was shortened by 6 bases and J by 8 bases, with 16 bases between the two germline ends. CDR3 sequence: CASRAARETGELFF. CDR3 coding DNA: TGTGCCAGCAGGGCCGCTAGAGAAACGGGGGAGCTGTTTTTT.

The genes are TRBV13 and TRBJ2-2; D possibly corresponds to TRBD1 (6 bases). With 0 bases removed from V and 1 base from J, the gap between germline ends came to 9 bases. CDR3 size: 16 residues. Germline CDR1 and CDR2: PRHDT and FYEKMQ (reference sequence). This chain's CDR3 is CASSLGRTVNTGELFF. CDR3 sequence (DNA): TGTGCCAGCAGCTTAGGAAGGACAGTGAACACCGGGGAGCTGTTTTTT. The whole variable domain, filled in from reference TRBV13 and TRBJ2-2, reads AAGVIQSPRHLIKEKRETATLKCYPIPRHDTVYWYQQGPGQDPQFLISFYEKMQSDKGSIPDRFSAQQFSDYHSELNMSSLELGDSALYFCASSLGRTVNTGELFFGEGSRLTVL.

This clone occurred a few times. This chain connects TRBV7-2 to TRBJ2-4; D not certain. Germline CDR1 SGHTA, CDR2 FQGNSA. The CDR3 contains 15 residues. V was pared by 5 bases and J by 1 base, with 12 bases between. The chain's CDR3 is CASSPSRSAKNIQYF. CDR3 DNA: TGTGCCAGCAGCCCCAGCAGGTCCGCCAAAAACATTCAGTACTTC.

This chain uses TRBV4-3 with TRBJ2-5, with TRBD2 identical over 8 bases. The CDR3 extends over 16 amino acids. V gave up 0 bases and J gave up 5 bases; unmatched junction bases: 8. Germline CDR1 is LGHNA and CDR2 is YSLEER. The CDR3 region is CASSQEAWRGDETQYF. CDR3 nucleotides: TGCGCCAGCAGCCAAGAAGCATGGCGGGGGGACGAGACCCAGTACTTC.

Only one count was recorded for this clone. V usage is TRBV18 and J usage is TRBJ2-3; weak D call: TRBD2 (6 bases). The germline gives CDR1 KGHSH, CDR2 LQKENI. The germline V and J ends were trimmed by 4 bases and 1 base, with 12 bases remaining between them. The CDR3 is 15 residues long. CDR3 region: CASSRASGGTDTQYF. CDR3 DNA sequence: TGTGCCAGCTCACGTGCCTCGGGGGGCACAGATACGCAGTATTTT.

The chain links TRBV7-3 to TRBJ2-1; 7 bases line up with TRBD2. Germline V lookup: CDR1 SGHTA, CDR2 FQGTGA. This CDR3 has 14 residues. After removal of 1 base from V and 8 bases from J, the junction contained 5 bases not matched to a gene. The DNA of the CDR3 is TGTGCCAGCAGCTTAAGACTAGCCAACGATGAGCAGTTCTTC. This encodes CASSLRLANDEQFF.

V gene TRBV7-2 combines with J gene TRBJ2-7, with 7 bases matching TRBD2. The CDR3 is 12 amino acids. V was pared by 5 bases and J by 5 bases, with 3 bases of the junction left unmatched. Germline V gives CDR1 SGHTA, CDR2 FQGNSA. The CDR3 DNA is TGTGCCAGCAGCGCTGCGGGGGACGAGCAGTACTTC. It specifies CASSAAGDEQYF.

The V call is TRBV7-9, the J call TRBJ1-4; D gene unclear. Germline assignment: CDR1 SEHNR and CDR2 FQNEAQ (reference sequence). The CDR3 has 12 residues. Trimming pared 2 bases from V and 8 bases from J, leaving 6 bases between. The CDR3 is CASSLMAEKLFF. The CDR3 nucleotides read TGTGCCAGCAGCTTAATGGCAGAAAAACTGTTTTTT.

The chain recombines TRBV6-5 with TRBJ2-7; TRBD1 matches at 8 bases. The germline CDR1 and CDR2 sequences are MNHEY and SVGAGI. The CDR3 is made up of 12 amino acids. V shed 5 bases and J 5 bases; nucleotides not matched to a gene: 2. This CDR3 is CASSRQGNEQYF. For the CDR3, the DNA is TGTGCCAGCAGTAGACAGGGGAACGAGCAGTACTTC.

The J gene is TRBJ2-1, the V gene TRBV9, with D tentatively TRBD2 (6 bases). The V gene's germline CDR1 is SGDLS and CDR2 YYNGEE. The CDR3 runs to 15 residues. V shed 4 bases and J shed 3 bases, with 14 bases lying between them. CDR3 sequence: CASSPGLGIYNEQFF. The CDR3 DNA reads TGTGCCAGCAGCCCGGGACTGGGTATCTACAATGAGCAGTTCTTC.

This rearrangement joins TRBV6-6 to TRBJ2-1; 11 bases agree with TRBD2. This CDR3 region has 15 residues. J was trimmed by 4 bases and V by 11 bases; bases with no gene match: 10. CDR1 is MNHNY and CDR2 is SVGAGI in the germline V gene (reference sequence). The CDR3 DNA reads TGTGCCGCCGGGGGGATAGCGGGGGGGTACAATGAGCAGTTCTTC. Its protein is CAAGGIAGGYNEQFF.

A note on this clone: One end of the junction fails to match germline, which may point to a read error. The chain recombines TRBV4-3 with TRBJ2-1, with 7 bases aligning to TRBD2. The CDR3 contains 14 residues. Germline-derived CDR1 and CDR2 are LGHNA and YSLEER. CDR3 residues: CAGSQDLGGTLEFF. CDR3 coding DNA: TGCGCCGGCAGCCAAGATCTCGGGGGGACCTTGGAGTTCTTC.

This clone came up many times. This CDR3 is CASSFRGRNNEQFF. Written as DNA, the CDR3 is TGTGCCAGCAGCTTCCGGGGTCGGAACAATGAGCAGTTCTTC. The chain employs TRBV13 and TRBJ2-1; TRBD2 might be the D (5 bases). The CDR3 length is 14 residues. Trimming took 3 bases from V and 5 from J, leaving 11 bases between them. Per germline, CDR1 PRHDT and CDR2 FYEKMQ (reference sequence).

This rearrangement joins TRBV19 to TRBJ2-1; tentatively, D is TRBD2 (5 bases). Trimming took off 2 bases at V and 8 bases at J, with 10 bases between the two ends. Germline V lookup: CDR1 LNHDA, CDR2 SQIVND (reference sequence). This CDR3 is 13 amino acids long. CDR3 sequence (DNA): TGTGCCAGTAGTATAACCCCCGGGGATGAGCAGTTCTTC. It is translated as CASSITPGDEQFF. Supplemented by reference TRBV19 and TRBJ2-1, the full variable domain reads DGGITQSPKYLFRKEGQNVTLSCEQNLNHDAMYWYRQDPGQGLRLIYYSQIVNDFQKGDIAEGYSVSREKKESFPLTVTSAQKNPTAFYLCASSITPGDEQFFGPGTRLTVL.

This chain links TRBV6-5 with TRBJ1-4, with TRBD1 identical over 7 bases. Germline CDR1 is MNHEY and CDR2 is SVGAGI. Trimming at V came to 5 bases and at J to 8 bases, leaving 8 bases not matched to a gene. The CDR3 has 14 residues. In DNA form, the CDR3 reads TGTGCCAGCAGTCAGACAGGGATCGGGGAAAAACTGTTTTTT. This encodes CASSQTGIGEKLFF.

This chain uses TRBV7-3 with TRBJ1-1, with D unresolved. This CDR3 is built from 12 residues. Germline CDR1 and CDR2: SGHTA and FQGTGA. V lost 5 bases and J lost 5, with 9 bases in between. Here the CDR3 reads CASSPGGTEAFF. For the CDR3, the DNA is TGTGCCAGCAGCCCCGGAGGAACTGAAGCTTTCTTT.

The chain employs TRBV4-3 and TRBJ1-2; the match to TRBD1 covers 7 bases. Trimming took 0 bases from V and 3 from J; bases not matched to a gene: 7. The CDR3 runs 16 residues. In germline, CDR1 is LGHNA, CDR2 YSLEER. In DNA form, the CDR3 reads TGCGCCAGCAGCCAAGATCTACAGGGGCCCGACTATGGCTACACCTTC. It encodes CASSQDLQGPDYGYTF.

The chain recombines TRBV5-4 with TRBJ2-2; 7 bases line up with TRBD2. Unmatched junction bases numbered 12, after V lost 3 bases and J lost 1 base. This CDR3 contains 18 residues. Germline-derived CDR1 and CDR2 are SGHNT and YYREEE (reference sequence). For the CDR3, the DNA is TGTGCCAGCAGCTCCTGGGGGGGGTTGGTAAAGAACACCGGGGAGCTGTTTTTT. This codes for CASSSWGGLVKNTGELFF.

This chain's CDR3 is CASGTGGYTF. The CDR3, as DNA: TGTGCCAGCGGAACAGGTGGCTACACCTTC. The chain has TRBV11-2 and TRBJ1-2; D is perhaps TRBD1 (5 bases). The CDR3 runs to 10 residues. Trimming stripped 8 bases from V and 7 bases from J, with 8 bases between. Germline CDR1 reads SGHAT; CDR2 reads FQNNGV.

Of note for this clone: A junction end diverges from the germline sequence, so it may reflect a read error. The V gene is TRBV7-7, the J gene TRBJ2-2; 10 bases line up with TRBD1. This CDR3 contains 18 residues. Germline V CDR1 and CDR2: SSHAT, FNYEAQ (reference sequence). Written as DNA, the CDR3 is TGTGCTAGCAGCTTACGATTGGTGGGGGACAGGGGAGCCGGGGAGCTGTTTTTT. Protein product: CASSLRLVGDRGAGELFF.

V and J are TRBV4-3 and TRBJ2-5; D unresolved. Germline CDR1 is LGHNA and CDR2 is YSLEER. The V end lost 3 bases, the J end lost 0 bases, and 11 bases lay between the germline ends. This CDR3 is built from 15 residues. The CDR3 coding sequence is TGCGCCAGCAGCCAGACTCCACGCTACCAAGAGACCCAGTACTTC. Protein: CASSQTPRYQETQYF.

The chain has TRBV7-9 and TRBJ1-1, with 8 bases aligning to TRBD1. With V trimmed by 5 bases and J by 4 bases, 9 bases remained unmatched. The CDR3 runs 15 residues. In germline, CDR1 is SEHNR, CDR2 FQNEAQ (reference sequence). For the CDR3, the DNA is TGTGCCAGCAGCCCACTCCAGGGGGCGAGCACTGAAGCTTTCTTT. It yields the protein CASSPLQGASTEAFF.